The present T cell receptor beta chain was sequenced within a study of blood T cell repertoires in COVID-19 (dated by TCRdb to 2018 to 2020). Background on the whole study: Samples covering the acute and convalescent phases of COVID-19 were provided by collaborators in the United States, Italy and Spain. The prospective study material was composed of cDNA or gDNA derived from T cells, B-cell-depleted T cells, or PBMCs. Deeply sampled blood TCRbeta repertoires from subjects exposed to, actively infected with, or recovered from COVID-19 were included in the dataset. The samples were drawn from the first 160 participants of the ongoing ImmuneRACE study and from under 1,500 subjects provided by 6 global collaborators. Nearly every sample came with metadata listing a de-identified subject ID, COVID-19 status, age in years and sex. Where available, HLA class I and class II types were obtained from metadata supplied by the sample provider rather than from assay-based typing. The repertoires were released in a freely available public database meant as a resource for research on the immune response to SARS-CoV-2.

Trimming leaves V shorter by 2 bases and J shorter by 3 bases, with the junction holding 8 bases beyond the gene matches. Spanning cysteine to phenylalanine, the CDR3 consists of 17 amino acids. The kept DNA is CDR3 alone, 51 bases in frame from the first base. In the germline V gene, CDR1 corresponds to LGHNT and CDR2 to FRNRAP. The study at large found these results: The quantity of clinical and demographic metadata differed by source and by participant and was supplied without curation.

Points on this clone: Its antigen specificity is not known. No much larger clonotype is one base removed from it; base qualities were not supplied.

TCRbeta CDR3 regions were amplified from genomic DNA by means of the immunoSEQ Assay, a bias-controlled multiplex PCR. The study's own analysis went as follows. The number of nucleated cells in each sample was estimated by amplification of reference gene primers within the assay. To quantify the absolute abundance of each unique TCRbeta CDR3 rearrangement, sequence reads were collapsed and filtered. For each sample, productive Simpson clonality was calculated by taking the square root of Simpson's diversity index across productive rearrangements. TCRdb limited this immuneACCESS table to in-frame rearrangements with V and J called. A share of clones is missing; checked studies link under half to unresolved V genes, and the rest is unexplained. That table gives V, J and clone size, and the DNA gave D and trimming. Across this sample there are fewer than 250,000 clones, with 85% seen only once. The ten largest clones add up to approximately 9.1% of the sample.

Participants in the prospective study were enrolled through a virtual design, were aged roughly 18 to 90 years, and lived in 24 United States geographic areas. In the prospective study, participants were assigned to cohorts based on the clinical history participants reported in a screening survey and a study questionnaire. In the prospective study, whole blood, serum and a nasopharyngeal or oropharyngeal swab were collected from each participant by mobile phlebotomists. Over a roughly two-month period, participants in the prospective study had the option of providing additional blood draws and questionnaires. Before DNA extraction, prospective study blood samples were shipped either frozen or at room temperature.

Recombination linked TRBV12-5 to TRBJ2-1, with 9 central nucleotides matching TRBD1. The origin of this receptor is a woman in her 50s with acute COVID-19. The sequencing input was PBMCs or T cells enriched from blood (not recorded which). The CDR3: CASGLTPTGGNYNEQFF. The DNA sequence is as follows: TGTGCTAGTGGTTTGACGCCGACAGGGGGAAACTACAATGAGCAGTTCTTC.